This TCR beta chain came from a study of blood T cell repertoires in COVID-19. At the level of the study: T cells, B-cell-depleted T cells, or PBMCs provided the cDNA or gDNA that served as material.

In the study's own analysis: Reference gene primer amplification gave estimated nucleated cell counts. Measured with immunoSEQ multiplex PCR; TCRdb has only the in-frame clones, and not every one. Clone size and V and J calls were adopted from that table, with D and trimming inferred from the DNA. This sample yields 450,000 or so clones, of which roughly 89% are seen a single time; around 0.95% belongs to the top ten. In germline, CDR1 is LNHDA, CDR2 SQIVND (reference sequence). V shed 3 bases and J shed 7 bases, with 4 bases lying between them. The CDR3 loop spans 12 amino acids. Enrollment of patients from Seattle took place during active infection, with longitudinal follow-up. A word on this clone: Within the sample, other DNA sequences also encode this same CDR3.

The chain employs TRBV19 and TRBJ1-6; D remains unclear. Specimen: peripheral blood. This clonotype was sampled from a man aged 18 to 35 with COVID-19, enrolled during active disease. The CDR3 region is CASSIGNSPLHF. CDR3 DNA: TGTGCCAGTAGTATTGGCAATTCACCCCTCCACTTT.